These T cell receptor beta chains were read from a single sample in a study of blood T cell repertoires in COVID-19. The assay was immunoSEQ multiplex PCR, and TCRdb's table has in-frame clones only and misses some. In the table there are roughly 200,000 clones, 65% to 80% of which are singletons. The sample consisted of peripheral blood. These receptors all come from a man between 50 and 59 years old who had recovered from COVID-19. The CDR3 runs from the conserved cysteine through the conserved F or W. Each record gives: J gene, D gene, clone size, V gene, CDR3 protein, CDR3 DNA. The D gene is left open where the match is weak. Clone size appears in some rows only: once, few, many, or a class for an expanded clone.

>TRBJ1-2|NA|NA|TRBV7-9
CASSFWPTGEGYTF
TGTGCCAGCAGCTTTTGGCCGACAGGTGAAGGGTACACCTTC
>TRBJ2-5|TRBD2|NA|TRBV3-1/TRBV3-2
CASSQKLAGRGQETQYF
TGTGCCAGCAGCCAAAAACTAGCGGGGCGAGGACAAGAGACCCAGTACTTC
>TRBJ2-2|NA|few|TRBV6-1
CASSERGNYLRTGELFF
TGTGCCAGCAGTGAACGGGGAAACTACCTTCGCACCGGGGAGCTGTTTTTT
>TRBJ2-5|NA|NA|TRBV30
CAWNKARGGRGTQYF
TGTGCCTGGAACAAAGCTCGCGGGGGCCGGGGGACCCAGTACTTC
>TRBJ2-7|TRBD2|NA|TRBV9
CASSVGLPSSAGGPNEQYF
TGTGCCAGCAGCGTAGGTCTCCCCAGCAGCGCGGGAGGGCCCAACGAGCAGTACTTC
>TRBJ1-1|TRBD1|NA|TRBV4-3
CASSQDPGTGNRAFF
TGCGCCAGCAGCCAAGATCCGGGGACAGGGAATAGGGCTTTCTTT
>TRBJ2-3|TRBD1|NA|TRBV29-1
CSVEVGQGSDTQYF
TGCAGCGTTGAAGTGGGACAGGGGTCAGATACGCAGTATTTT
>TRBJ2-1|NA|NA|TRBV9
CASSELSSSYNEQFF
TGTGCCAGCAGCGAATTATCTAGCTCCTACAATGAGCAGTTCTTC
>TRBJ2-1|NA|NA|TRBV7-2
CASSLINYNEQFF
TGTGCCAGCAGCTTAATAAACTACAATGAGCAGTTCTTC
>TRBJ2-1|NA|once|TRBV11-3
CASSLANSPYGEQFF
TGTGCCAGCAGCTTAGCCAACTCTCCCTACGGTGAGCAGTTCTTC